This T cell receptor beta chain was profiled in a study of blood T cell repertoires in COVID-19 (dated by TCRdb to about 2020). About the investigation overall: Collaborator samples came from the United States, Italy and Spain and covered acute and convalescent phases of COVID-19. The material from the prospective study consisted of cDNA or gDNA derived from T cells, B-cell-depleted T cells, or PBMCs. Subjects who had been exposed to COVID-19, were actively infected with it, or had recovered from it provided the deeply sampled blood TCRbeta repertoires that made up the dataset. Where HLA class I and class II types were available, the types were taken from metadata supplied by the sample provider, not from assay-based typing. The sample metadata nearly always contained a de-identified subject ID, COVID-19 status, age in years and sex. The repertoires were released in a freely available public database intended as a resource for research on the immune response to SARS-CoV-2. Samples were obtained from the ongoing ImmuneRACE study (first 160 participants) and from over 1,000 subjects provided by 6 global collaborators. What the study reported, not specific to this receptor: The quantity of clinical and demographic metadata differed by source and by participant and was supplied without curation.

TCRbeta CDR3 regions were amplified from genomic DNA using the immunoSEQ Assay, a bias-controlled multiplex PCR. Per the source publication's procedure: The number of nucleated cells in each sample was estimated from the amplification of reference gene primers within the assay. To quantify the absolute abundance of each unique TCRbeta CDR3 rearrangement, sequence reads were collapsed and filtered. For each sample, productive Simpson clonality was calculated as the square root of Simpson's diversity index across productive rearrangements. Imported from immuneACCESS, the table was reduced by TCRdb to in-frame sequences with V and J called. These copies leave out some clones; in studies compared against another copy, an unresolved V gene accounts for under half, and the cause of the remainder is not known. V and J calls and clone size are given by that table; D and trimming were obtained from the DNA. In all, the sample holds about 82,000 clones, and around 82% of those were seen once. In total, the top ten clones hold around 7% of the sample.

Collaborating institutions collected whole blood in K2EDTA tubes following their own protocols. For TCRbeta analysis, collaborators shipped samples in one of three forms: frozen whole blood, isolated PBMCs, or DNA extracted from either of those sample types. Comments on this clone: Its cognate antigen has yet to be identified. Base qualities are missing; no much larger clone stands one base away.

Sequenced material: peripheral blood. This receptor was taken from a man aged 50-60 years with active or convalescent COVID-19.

The CDR3 region has the sequence CASSLNPPGQSYGYTF. The nucleotide sequence reads as follows: TGTGCCAGCAGTTTAAACCCCCCTGGACAGTCCTATGGCTACACCTTC. The rearrangement combines TRBV28 with TRBJ1-2; TRBD1 is perhaps the D gene, given 6 matching bases. At the junction V is shortened by 2 bases and J by 4 bases, with 17 bases in between. Including cysteine and phenylalanine, the CDR3 has 16 amino acids. CDR3 DNA only is kept here, 48 bases in frame from base 1. The germline V gene specifies MDHEN as CDR1 and SYDVKM as CDR2.